Listed below are T cell receptor beta chains from one sample, sequenced in a study of T cell changes during pregnancy in multiple sclerosis. Measured with immunoSEQ multiplex PCR; TCRdb has only the in-frame clones, and not every one. The sample yields some 30,000 clones, approximately 90% seen once. Sequences were derived from CD8+ T cells from peripheral blood mononuclear cells, sampled before pregnancy. The receptors shown here come from a female donor with multiple sclerosis, enrolled in a pregnancy study. Both conserved end residues are part of each CDR3. Each record gives: CDR3 DNA, CDR3 protein, V gene, J gene, D gene, clone size. The D gene is left open where the match is weak. Part of the rows lack a size; the others show once, few, many or a class for expanded clones.

TGTGCCAGCAGGTACCTCCAGGGCCCTTTGTACGAGCAGTACTTC,CASRYLQGPLYEQYF,TRBV7-2,TRBJ2-7,-,-
TGTGCCAGCAGCTTCGGGAGAACAGACCTAGCCAAAAACATTCAGTACTTC,CASSFGRTDLAKNIQYF,TRBV11-3,TRBJ2-4,-,-
TGTGCCAGCAGCCAACAGGGTCCTAACAATGAGCAGTTCTTC,CASSQQGPNNEQFF,TRBV13,TRBJ2-1,-,once
TGTGCCTGGAGTACCACAGGGGGTACAGATACGCAGTATTTT,CAWSTTGGTDTQYF,TRBV30,TRBJ2-3,TRBD1,-
TGTGCCAGCAGTTTTGAACAGGGGGTATTCTATGGCTACACCTTC,CASSFEQGVFYGYTF,TRBV28,TRBJ1-2,TRBD1,-
TGTGCCAGCAGTATTAGTTACACCGGGGAGCTGTTTTTT,CASSISYTGELFF,TRBV28,TRBJ2-2,-,-
TGCGCCAGCAGCCAAGAATCCCCCTTTATATACGAGCAGTACTTC,CASSQESPFIYEQYF,TRBV4-3,TRBJ2-7,-,-
TGTGCCAGCAGCCCCCGGGGCGGGGATCTAGCGGCGGGCTACACCTTC,CASSPRGGDLAAGYTF,TRBV7-8,TRBJ1-2,-,-
TGTGCCAGCAGCTTAGCGGGGGGGGCCTATGGCTACACCTTC,CASSLAGGAYGYTF,TRBV7-9,TRBJ1-2,-,-
TGTGCCAGCAGCTTTAATCCAGGGTCCCAGTACTTC,CASSFNPGSQYF,TRBV11-3,TRBJ2-7,-,-
TGTGCCAGTAGCGACTACCACGGGCCTGAGCAGTTCTTC,CASSDYHGPEQFF,TRBV19,TRBJ2-1,-,once
TGTGCCAGCAGTGACTCGGAGACAGGTGGTAATGAGCAGTTCTTC,CASSDSETGGNEQFF,TRBV6-4,TRBJ2-1,-,once
TGTGCCAGCAGCGGCGGACAGGACCGCTACGAGCAGTACTTC,CASSGGQDRYEQYF,TRBV6-6,TRBJ2-7,TRBD1,-
TGTGCCTGGAGTGGGGGTAGCGGGGAAGAGACCCAGTACTTC,CAWSGGSGEETQYF,TRBV30,TRBJ2-5,TRBD2,-
TGTGCCAGTAGTATAGAACAAGGGGGCCCAGGACAGCCCCAGCATTTT,CASSIEQGGPGQPQHF,TRBV19,TRBJ1-5,TRBD1,once
TGCGCCAGCAGCCAAACACCAGAAACAGGGCCCTACGAGCAGTACTTC,CASSQTPETGPYEQYF,TRBV4-3,TRBJ2-7,-,-
TGCGCCAGCAGGCCGGACACCTTAAACACCATATATTTT,CASRPDTLNTIYF,TRBV5-1,TRBJ1-3,-,-
TGTGCCAGCAGTTTCAGGGGGCCTAATCAGCCCCAGCATTTT,CASSFRGPNQPQHF,TRBV27,TRBJ1-5,TRBD1,-
TGTGCCAGTAGTAGTTTCGGGGACAATGAGCAGTTCTTC,CASSSFGDNEQFF,TRBV19,TRBJ2-1,-,-
TGTGCCACCAGCAGAGAGGTAGGACAGGGGGCGCTTGGCTACACCTTC,CATSREVGQGALGYTF,TRBV15,TRBJ1-2,TRBD1,-
TGCGCCAGCAGCCTTAGCCGGGGGGTGGGGTACGAGCAGTACTTC,CASSLSRGVGYEQYF,TRBV4-3,TRBJ2-7,TRBD2,-
TGCGCCAGCAGCCAAGTGTTAACAGGGGACAATGAGCAGTTCTTC,CASSQVLTGDNEQFF,TRBV4-3,TRBJ2-1,TRBD1,-
TGCGCCAGCAGCCAAGATGGGCTAGCAGGAGAGACCCAGTACTTC,CASSQDGLAGETQYF,TRBV4-3,TRBJ2-5,-,-
TGTGCCAGCAGCTTGGCCCTTGCTGGAGCCTACAATGAGCAGTTCTTC,CASSLALAGAYNEQFF,TRBV5-6,TRBJ2-1,-,-
TGTGCCAGCAGCAGAATCTCTGGGGCCAACGTCCTGACTTTC,CASSRISGANVLTF,TRBV6-5,TRBJ2-6,-,-
TGTGCCAGCAGCTTAGAAGGACATGGGGGGTACAATGAGCAGTTCTTC,CASSLEGHGGYNEQFF,TRBV7-9,TRBJ2-1,-,-
TGTGCCAGCAGTCTCATTGCCCCCGACAGGACTCACTATGGCTACACCTTC,CASSLIAPDRTHYGYTF,TRBV2,TRBJ1-2,-,-
TGTGCCAGCAGCGTCAGGCCCAGGGGGGCCAACGTCCTGACTTTC,CASSVRPRGANVLTF,TRBV9,TRBJ2-6,-,-
TGTGCCAGCAGCGTAGAAGACCTAGCGGGTGAGCAGTTCTTC,CASSVEDLAGEQFF,TRBV9,TRBJ2-1,TRBD2,once
TGTGCCAGCAGTATTCTAGCGGGGGTTTCAGACGAGCAGTACTTC,CASSILAGVSDEQYF,TRBV11-2,TRBJ2-7,TRBD2,-
TGTGCCTGGAGTGTAGGCATGGAGACCACAGATACGCAGTATTTT,CAWSVGMETTDTQYF,TRBV30,TRBJ2-3,-,-
TGTGCCAGCAGTCGCGGAGAGATGAACACTGAAGCTTTCTTT,CASSRGEMNTEAFF,TRBV13,TRBJ1-1,-,-
TGTGCCAGCAGCTTATCGACAGGGGGTGGCTCACCCCTCCACTTT,CASSLSTGGGSPLHF,TRBV7-2,TRBJ1-6,TRBD1,-
TGTGCCAGCAGCAAAGAAAGCAACGACACCGGAGAGCTGTTTTTT,CASSKESNDTGELFF,TRBV21-1,TRBJ2-2,-,-
TGTGCCAGCAGCTTACTAGATGTGAATGAGCAGTTCTTC,CASSLLDVNEQFF,TRBV7-9,TRBJ2-1,-,-
TGTGCCAGCAGCCCGAGGGGGATGGCGGGGGGGGGCCCCCATGAGCAGTTCTTC,CASSPRGMAGGGPHEQFF,TRBV11-2,TRBJ2-1,TRBD2,-
TGTGCCAGCAGCTTGGTTAGCGAAGGCGAGCAGTACTTC,CASSLVSEGEQYF,TRBV5-4,TRBJ2-7,-,-
TGTGCCAGCCCAGACACCTACCAAGAGACCCAGTACTTC,CASPDTYQETQYF,TRBV6-1,TRBJ2-5,-,-
TGTGCCAGCAGCGTAGAGGGGGTTGGGGTCTCACCCCTCCACTTT,CASSVEGVGVSPLHF,TRBV9,TRBJ1-6,-,-
TGTGCCAGCAGCCTAGGGGGCAGCACAGATACGCAGTATTTT,CASSLGGSTDTQYF,TRBV9,TRBJ2-3,TRBD1,-
TGTGCCAGCAGCCTGACCGACCGGGGGAGTGAAAAACTGTTTTTT,CASSLTDRGSEKLFF,TRBV5-6,TRBJ1-4,-,-
TGCGCCAGCAGCCAAGGGAGGGAGACCTATGGCTACACCTTC,CASSQGRETYGYTF,TRBV4-3,TRBJ1-2,-,-
TGTGCCAGCAGTTACTCCCCGGGAGAGACCCAGTACTTC,CASSYSPGETQYF,TRBV6-6,TRBJ2-5,-,-
TGTGCCAGCAGTTTAAAAGGGCAGGGCTGGACTGAAGCTTTCTTT,CASSLKGQGWTEAFF,TRBV28,TRBJ1-1,-,-
TGCGCCAGCAGCCAAGTGTGGCGGGGGGCCCCCTACGAGCAGTTCTTC,CASSQVWRGAPYEQFF,TRBV4-3,TRBJ2-1,TRBD2,-
TGTGCCAGCGCGGGACAGGGGGTTGGAGATACGCAGTATTTT,CASAGQGVGDTQYF,TRBV2,TRBJ2-3,TRBD1,-
TGTGCCAGCAGCTTAGGGGCGGGGGGCTACGAGCAGTACTTC,CASSLGAGGYEQYF,TRBV11-1,TRBJ2-7,TRBD2,-
TGTGCCTGGGAGACAGGGGGCGGCACTGAAGCTTTCTTT,CAWETGGGTEAFF,TRBV30,TRBJ1-1,TRBD1,few
TGTGCCAGCAGCTTAGTGAGGATCTCCTACAATGAGCAGTTCTTC,CASSLVRISYNEQFF,TRBV7-9,TRBJ2-1,-,-
TGTGCCAGCAGCTTGTGGCGGCATAATTCACCCCTCCACTTT,CASSLWRHNSPLHF,TRBV5-6,TRBJ1-6,-,-
TGTGCCAGCATGCAGTATTATGGCTACACCTTC,CASMQYYGYTF,TRBV6-6,TRBJ1-2,-,-